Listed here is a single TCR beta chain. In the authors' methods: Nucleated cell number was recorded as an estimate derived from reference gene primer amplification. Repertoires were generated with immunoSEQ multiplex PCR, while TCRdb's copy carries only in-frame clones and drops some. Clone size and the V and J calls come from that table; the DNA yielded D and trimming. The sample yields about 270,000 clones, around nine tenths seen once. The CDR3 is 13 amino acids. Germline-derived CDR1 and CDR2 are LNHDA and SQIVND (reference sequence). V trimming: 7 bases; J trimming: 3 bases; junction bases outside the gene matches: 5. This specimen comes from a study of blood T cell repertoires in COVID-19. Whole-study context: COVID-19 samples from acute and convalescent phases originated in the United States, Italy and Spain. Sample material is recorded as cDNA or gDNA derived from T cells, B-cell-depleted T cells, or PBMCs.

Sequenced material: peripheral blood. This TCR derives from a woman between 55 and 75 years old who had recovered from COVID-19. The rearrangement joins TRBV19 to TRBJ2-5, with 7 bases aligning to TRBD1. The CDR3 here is CASTEQGKETQYF. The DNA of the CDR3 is TGTGCCAGTACTGAACAGGGGAAAGAGACCCAGTACTTC.